The text below deals with one T cell receptor beta chain. Original analysis: Amplified reference gene primers provided the basis for estimating nucleated cell counts. Method: immunoSEQ multiplex PCR; TCRdb's copy keeps in-frame clones and lacks some. V, J and clone size are those of that table, while D and trimming were read from the DNA. There are under 250,000 clones in the sample; roughly nine tenths occur only once, and roughly 5.8% lies in the top ten. From germline, CDR1 is LNHDA and CDR2 SQIVND (reference sequence). CDR3 length: 13 amino acids. Trimming took 6 bases from V and 7 from J, leaving 13 bases between them. These data come from a study of blood T cell repertoires in COVID-19. Study summary: Researchers got acute and convalescent COVID-19 samples from the United States, Italy and Spain. T cells, B-cell-depleted T cells, or PBMCs provided the cDNA or gDNA that served as material.

The clonotype comes from a man between 60 and 75 years old with acute or convalescent COVID-19. Sequencing used peripheral blood. V gene TRBV19 combines with J gene TRBJ1-3; D is perhaps TRBD1 (5 bases). CDR3 sequence (DNA): TGTGCCAGTAGCTACAGGAGGGGCAACACCATATATTTT. Protein product: CASSYRRGNTIYF.